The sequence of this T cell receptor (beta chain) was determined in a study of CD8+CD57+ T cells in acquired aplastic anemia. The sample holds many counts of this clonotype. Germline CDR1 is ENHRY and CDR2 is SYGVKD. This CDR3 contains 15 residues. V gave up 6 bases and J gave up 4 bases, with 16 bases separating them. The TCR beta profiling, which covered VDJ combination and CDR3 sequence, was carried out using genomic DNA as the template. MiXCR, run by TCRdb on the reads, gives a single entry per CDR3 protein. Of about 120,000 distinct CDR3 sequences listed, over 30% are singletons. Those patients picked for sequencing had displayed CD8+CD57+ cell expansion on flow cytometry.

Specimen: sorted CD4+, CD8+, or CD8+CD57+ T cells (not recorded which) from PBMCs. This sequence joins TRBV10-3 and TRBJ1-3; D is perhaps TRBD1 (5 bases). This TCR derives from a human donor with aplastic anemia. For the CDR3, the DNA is TGTGCCATCAGCCCCGGCCAAGGGGTCGGAAACACCATATATTTT. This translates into CAISPGQGVGNTIYF.